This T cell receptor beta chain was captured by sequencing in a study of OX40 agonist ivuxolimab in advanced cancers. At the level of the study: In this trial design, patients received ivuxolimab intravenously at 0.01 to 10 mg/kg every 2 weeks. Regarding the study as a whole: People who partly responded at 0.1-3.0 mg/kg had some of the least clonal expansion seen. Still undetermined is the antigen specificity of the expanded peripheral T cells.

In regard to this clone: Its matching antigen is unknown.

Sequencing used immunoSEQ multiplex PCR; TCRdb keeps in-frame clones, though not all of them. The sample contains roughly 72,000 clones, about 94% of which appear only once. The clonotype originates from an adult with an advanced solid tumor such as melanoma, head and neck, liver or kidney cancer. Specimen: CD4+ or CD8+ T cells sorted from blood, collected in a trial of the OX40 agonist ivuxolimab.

The CDR3 loop reads CASSSGTAAEKLFF. The CDR3 nucleotides read TGTGCCAGCAGCTCAGGGACAGCCGCTGAAAAACTGTTTTTT. The V call is TRBV7-6, the J call TRBJ1-4, with 7 bases identical to TRBD1. The V and J ends lost 4 bases and 7 bases, in that order; junction bases with no gene match: 6. This CDR3 has 14 amino acids. Germline values: CDR1 SGHVS, CDR2 FNYEAQ.